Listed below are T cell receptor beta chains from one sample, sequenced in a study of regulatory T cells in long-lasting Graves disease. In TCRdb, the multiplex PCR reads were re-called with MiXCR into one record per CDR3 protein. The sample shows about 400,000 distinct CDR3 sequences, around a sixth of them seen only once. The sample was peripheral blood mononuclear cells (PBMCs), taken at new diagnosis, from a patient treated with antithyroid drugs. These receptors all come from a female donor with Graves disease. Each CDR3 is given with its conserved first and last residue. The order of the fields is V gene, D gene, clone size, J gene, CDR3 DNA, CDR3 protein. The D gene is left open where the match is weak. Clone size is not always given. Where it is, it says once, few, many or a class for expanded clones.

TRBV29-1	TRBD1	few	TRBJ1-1	TGCAGCGTTGAAGATGGGACAGGCTGGACGAACACTGAAGCTTTCTTT	CSVEDGTGWTNTEAFF
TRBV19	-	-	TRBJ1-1	TGTGCCAGTAGTACGGACGCGAAGACGCGGGGGGCTTTCTTT	CASSTDAKTRGAFF
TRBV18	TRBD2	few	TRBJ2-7	TGTGCCAGCTCGGCCGGGACTAGCATCTACGAGCAGTACTTC	CASSAGTSIYEQYF
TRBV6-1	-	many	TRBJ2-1	TGTGCCAGCATTCCCGGGCGCGAACAACGAAATGAGCAGTTCTTC	CASIPGREQRNEQFF
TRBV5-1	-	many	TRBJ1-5	TGTGCCAGCAGCAACCGGGATCAGCCCCAGCATTTT	CASSNRDQPQHF
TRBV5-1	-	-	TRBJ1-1	TGCGCCAGCAGCTCAGCCCCCGACAGTGAAGCTTTCTTT	CASSSAPDSEAFF
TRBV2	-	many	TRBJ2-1	TGTGCCAGCCGGACAAGGAACCAAGGGGGGGGCCAGGACTTGCGCCAAAGCTCCTACAATGAGCAGTTCTTC	CASRTRNQGGGQDLRQSSYNEQFF
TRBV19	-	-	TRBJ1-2	TGTGCCAGTAGTAAGGGAAGGTTTGGCTACACCTTC	CASSKGRFGYTF
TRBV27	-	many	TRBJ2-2	TGTGCCAGCAGTTTAGGGGCGGATACAGCGAACACCGGGGAGCTGTTTTTT	CASSLGADTANTGELFF
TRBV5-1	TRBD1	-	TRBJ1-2	TGCGCCAGCAGCTTCTTCGCAGGGGGCGAGAATGGCTACACCTTC	CASSFFAGGENGYTF
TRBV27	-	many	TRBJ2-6	TGTGCCAGCAGTGGGTTAGGTGGGGCCAACGTCCTGACTTTC	CASSGLGGANVLTF
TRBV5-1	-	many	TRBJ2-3	TGCGCCAGCAGAGGTATGGATACGCAGTATTTT	CASRGMDTQYF
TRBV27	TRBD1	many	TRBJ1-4	TGTGCCAGCGGCTCATACGACAGGGACCGAAAACTGTTTTTT	CASGSYDRDRKLFF
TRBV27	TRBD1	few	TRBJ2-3	TGTGCCAGCAGTTCAAGACAGGGTCGGGGAGATACGCAGTATTTT	CASSSRQGRGDTQYF
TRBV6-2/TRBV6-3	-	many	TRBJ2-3	TGTGCCAGCAGTTCGGGACCCCCCAAAGATACGCAGTATTTT	CASSSGPPKDTQYF
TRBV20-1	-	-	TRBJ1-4	TGCAGTGCCCCCCCCCCCGGGGCTGCTAATGAAAAACTGTTTTTT	CSAPPPGAANEKLFF
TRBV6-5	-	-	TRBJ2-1	TGTGCCAGCAGTTACAGTTGGTTGGATGAGCAGTTCTTC	CASSYSWLDEQFF
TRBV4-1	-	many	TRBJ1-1	TGCGCCAGCAGCCTCAGGACGGCACCCGATGAAGCTTTCTTT	CASSLRTAPDEAFF
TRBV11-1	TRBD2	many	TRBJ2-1	TGTGCCAGCAGCTTAGAAGGGGGGACTAGCGTCTACAATGAGCAGTTCTTC	CASSLEGGTSVYNEQFF
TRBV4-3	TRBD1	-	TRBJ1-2	TGCGCCAGCAGCCAAGATACGACAGGGAAGCGGGGCGGCTACACCTTC	CASSQDTTGKRGGYTF
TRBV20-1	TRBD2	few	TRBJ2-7	TGCAGTGCCAAAGTGACTAGCGGGGGGGCGCGTTACGAGCAGTACTTC	CSAKVTSGGARYEQYF
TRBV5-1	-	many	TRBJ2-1	TGCGCCAGCAGTCAGAGAGACAATGAGCAGTTCTTC	CASSQRDNEQFF
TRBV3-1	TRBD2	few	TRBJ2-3	TGTGCCAGCAGCGGAGCGGGGTACACAGATACGCAGTATTTT	CASSGAGYTDTQYF
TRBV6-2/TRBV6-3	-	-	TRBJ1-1	TGTGCCAGCAGTTATGGGAGGGGGGCTAGGACTGAAGCTTTCTTT	CASSYGRGARTEAFF
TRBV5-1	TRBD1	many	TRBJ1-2	TGCGCCAGCAGCTCCTACTCCGGGACAGAGACCTATGGCTACACCTTC	CASSSYSGTETYGYTF
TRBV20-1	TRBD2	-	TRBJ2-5	TGCAGTGCTAGGGGGACTAGCGGTCCCGAAGAGACCCAGTACTTC	CSARGTSGPEETQYF
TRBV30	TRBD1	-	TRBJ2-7	TGTGCCTGGAGTCCCGGGACAGGGGGCCTGGACGAGCAGTACTTC	CAWSPGTGGLDEQYF
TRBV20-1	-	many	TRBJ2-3	TGCAGTGCTGCCTCTGGTTTGACAGATACGCAGTATTTT	CSAASGLTDTQYF
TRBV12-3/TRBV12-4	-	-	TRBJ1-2	TGTGCCAGCAGTTTAGAGGCTCGTTATGGCTACACCTTC	CASSLEARYGYTF
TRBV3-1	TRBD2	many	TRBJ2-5	TGTGCCAGCAGTCCCGAGCTTGGACTAGCGGGGCAAGAGACCCAGTACTTC	CASSPELGLAGQETQYF
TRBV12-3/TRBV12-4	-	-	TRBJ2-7	TGTGCCAGCAGTTTCTTTCAGGGTAGAGAGCAGTACTTC	CASSFFQGREQYF
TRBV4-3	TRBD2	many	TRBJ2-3	TGCGCCAGCAGCCACGAGGGGGTGGCGGGAGGGCTGGGAGATACGCAGTATTTT	CASSHEGVAGGLGDTQYF
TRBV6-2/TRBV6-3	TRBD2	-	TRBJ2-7	TGTGCCATACATACCGGGGGAGGGGAAGCCTACGAGCAGTACTTC	CAIHTGGGEAYEQYF
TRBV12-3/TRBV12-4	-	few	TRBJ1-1	TGTGCCAGCAGTTTTTTGTCTGGGGCGGGGAACACTGAAGCTTTCTTT	CASSFLSGAGNTEAFF
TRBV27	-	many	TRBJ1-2	TGTGCCAGCAGTCCGTCATGGAGGGAACCCTTACTCTATGGCTACACCTTC	CASSPSWREPLLYGYTF
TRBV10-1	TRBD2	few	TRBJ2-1	TGCGCCAGCAGTGACCCTCTAGCGGACAATGAGCAGTTCTTC	CASSDPLADNEQFF
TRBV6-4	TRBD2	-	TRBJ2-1	TGTGCCAGCAGTGACTCTAGCGGGAGATACAATGAGCAGTTCTTC	CASSDSSGRYNEQFF
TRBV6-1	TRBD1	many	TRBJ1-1	TGTGCCAGCAGTAAGACAGGGTCCGGTGAAGCTTTCTTT	CASSKTGSGEAFF
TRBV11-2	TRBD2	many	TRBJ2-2	TGTGCCAGCAGCCGGACTAGCGGGAGCTGGGAGCTGTTTTTT	CASSRTSGSWELFF
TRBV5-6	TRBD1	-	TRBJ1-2	TGTGCCAGCAGCGATACCGGGACAGGGAACTGTGGCTACACCTTC	CASSDTGTGNCGYTF
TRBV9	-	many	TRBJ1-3	TGTGCCAGCAGCGTAGATGGGGGGCTTGGAAACACCATATATTTT	CASSVDGGLGNTIYF
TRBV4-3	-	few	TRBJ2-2	TGCGCCAGCAGCCAAGGTCTGGGACTTTCGACCGGGGAGCTGTTTTTT	CASSQGLGLSTGELFF
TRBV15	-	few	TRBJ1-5	TGTGCCACCAGCAGAGATGGGGTGGGACCCAGATATAGCAATCAGCCCCAGCATTTT	CATSRDGVGPRYSNQPQHF
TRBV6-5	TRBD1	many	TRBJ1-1	TGTGCCAGCAGTTACCGGACAGGCGTCGAAGCTTTCTTT	CASSYRTGVEAFF
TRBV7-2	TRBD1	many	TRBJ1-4	TGTGCCAGCAGCCCCTTCTCAGGGGGAACTAATGAAAAACTGTTTTTT	CASSPFSGGTNEKLFF
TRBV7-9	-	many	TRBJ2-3	TGTGCCAGCAGTGTGTCCACAGATACGCAGTATTTT	CASSVSTDTQYF
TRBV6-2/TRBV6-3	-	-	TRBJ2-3	TGTGCCAGCAGTTTCGGGACGGAGGTACTCACAGATACGCAGTATTTT	CASSFGTEVLTDTQYF